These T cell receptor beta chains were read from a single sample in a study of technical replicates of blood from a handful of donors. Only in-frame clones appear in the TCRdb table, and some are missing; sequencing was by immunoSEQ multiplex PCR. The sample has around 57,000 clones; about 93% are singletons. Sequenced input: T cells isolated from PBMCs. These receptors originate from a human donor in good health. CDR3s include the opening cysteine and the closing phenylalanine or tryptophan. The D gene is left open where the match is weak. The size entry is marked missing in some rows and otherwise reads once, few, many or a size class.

cdr3_nt: TGTGCCAGCAGCTTCTCGGGACTAGCGGACCTAACCAAAAGTAAAAAGGAGTACTTC
cdr3_aa: CASSFSGLADLTKSKKEYF
j_call: TRBJ2-5
d_call: TRBD2
v_call: TRBV7-9
clone_size: -

cdr3_nt: TGTGCCAGCAGCGTAGCCCCACAGCCCAGGGCCGGGCGCAATCAGCCCCAGCATTTT
cdr3_aa: CASSVAPQPRAGRNQPQHF
j_call: TRBJ1-5
d_call: -
v_call: TRBV9
clone_size: -

cdr3_nt: TGTGCCAGCTCTCCAGGGGGGAGAAGAAACACCATATATTTT
cdr3_aa: CASSPGGRRNTIYF
j_call: TRBJ1-3
d_call: TRBD1
v_call: TRBV18
clone_size: -

cdr3_nt: TGCGCCAGCAATCCCTCCAGGACACCTTCCTACGAGCAGTACTTC
cdr3_aa: CASNPSRTPSYEQYF
j_call: TRBJ2-7
d_call: -
v_call: TRBV10-2
clone_size: -

cdr3_nt: TGTGCCAGCAGGCCAGGGGCTGGAAACACCATATATTTT
cdr3_aa: CASRPGAGNTIYF
j_call: TRBJ1-3
d_call: -
v_call: TRBV9
clone_size: once

cdr3_nt: TGCAGCGTTCGGACAGGAAATAACTATGGCTACACCTTC
cdr3_aa: CSVRTGNNYGYTF
j_call: TRBJ1-2
d_call: TRBD1
v_call: TRBV29-1
clone_size: -

cdr3_nt: TGTGCCAGCAGCTTAGGGGCTAAGGAGGATGAGCAGTTCTTC
cdr3_aa: CASSLGAKEDEQFF
j_call: TRBJ2-1
d_call: -
v_call: TRBV7-9
clone_size: -

cdr3_nt: TGTGCCACCAGCAGAGATGGAGGGGTGGGTGGCTACACCTTC
cdr3_aa: CATSRDGGVGGYTF
j_call: TRBJ1-2
d_call: -
v_call: TRBV15
clone_size: -

cdr3_nt: TGCGCCAGCAGTGAGTCGGGGACAGGGACCCATGAGCAGTTCTTC
cdr3_aa: CASSESGTGTHEQFF
j_call: TRBJ2-1
d_call: TRBD1
v_call: TRBV10-1
clone_size: -

cdr3_nt: TGTGCCAGCAGCTTCTCCCGACAGCCGGGGGGAGAGACCCAGTACTTC
cdr3_aa: CASSFSRQPGGETQYF
j_call: TRBJ2-5
d_call: TRBD2
v_call: TRBV5-5
clone_size: once